Detailed here is one T cell receptor (beta chain). The sample comes from a study of cytomegalovirus exposure and HLA in healthy donors. CDR3 length: 16 residues. V dropped 0 bases and J dropped 7; count of bases not matched to a gene: 8. Germline assignment: CDR1 MNHEY and CDR2 SVGAGI. Using immunoSEQ multiplex PCR, the repertoire was profiled, and TCRdb retains in-frame clones only, with some absent. This table holds about 89,000 clones, approximately 84% found once. The chain couples TRBV6-5 to TRBJ2-1; 8 nucleotides line up with TRBD2. The TCR was taken from a woman younger than 30 in good health and CMV-seropositive. The specimen sequenced was PBMCs. The CDR3 reads CASSYSSGVGSNEQFF. The CDR3 DNA follows: TGTGCCAGCAGTTACTCTAGCGGGGTCGGAAGTAATGAGCAGTTCTTC.